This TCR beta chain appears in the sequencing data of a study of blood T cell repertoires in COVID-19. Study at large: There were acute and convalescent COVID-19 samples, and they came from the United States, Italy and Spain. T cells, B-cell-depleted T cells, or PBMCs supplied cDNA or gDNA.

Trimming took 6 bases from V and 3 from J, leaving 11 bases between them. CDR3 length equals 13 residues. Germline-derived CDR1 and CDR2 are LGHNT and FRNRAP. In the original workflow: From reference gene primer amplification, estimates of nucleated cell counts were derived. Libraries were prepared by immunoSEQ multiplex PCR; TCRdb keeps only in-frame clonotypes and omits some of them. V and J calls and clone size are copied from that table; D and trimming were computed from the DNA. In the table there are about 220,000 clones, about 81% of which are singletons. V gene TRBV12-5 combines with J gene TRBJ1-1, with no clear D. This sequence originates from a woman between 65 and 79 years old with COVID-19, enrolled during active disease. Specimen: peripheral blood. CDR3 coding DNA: TGTGCTAGTGGACTAAAGACCGACACTGAAGCTTTCTTT. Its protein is CASGLKTDTEAFF.